These 5 T cell receptor beta chains were all obtained from the same sample, sequenced in a study of T cell repertoires in cytomegalovirus infection. One entry per CDR3 protein results from TCRdb running MiXCR on the reads. The table lists around 300,000 distinct CDR3 sequences, around 20% of them singletons, with roughly a fifth in the top ten. Antigens for these TCRs are unknown. Specimen: cultured PBMCs, collected from culture after CMV antigen stimulation. The receptors originated from a human donor in good health (CMV status not recorded). Some clones in this sample may be carry-over from other donors' samples.

The chain joins TRBV28 to TRBJ2-5; D remains ambiguous. Trimming left V 4 bases short and J 6 bases short, with 18 bases between. Germline V gene data show CDR1 as MDHEN and CDR2 as SYDVKM. CDR3 size: 15 residues. CDR3 in DNA: TGTGCCAGCAGTTCGGCCCACGTAGGTGCTCAGACCCAGTACTTC. This sequence encodes CASSSAHVGAQTQYF.

Many counts were recorded for this clonotype. The chain carries TRBV4-1 and TRBJ2-7; D might be TRBD1 (5 bases). Germline values: CDR1 MGHRA, CDR2 YSYEKL. The ends were cut back, 4 bases at V and 1 base at J, with 8 bases in the middle. The CDR3 has 13 amino acids. Here the CDR3 DNA reads TGCGCCAGCAGCCGGCCAGGGTCCTACGAGCAGTACGTC. Translating it yields CASSRPGSYEQYV.

CDR3 loop: CASSLKREGTYEQYF. DNA of the CDR3: TGTGCCAGCAGCCTTAAGCGGGAGGGGACCTACGAGCAGTACTTC. The genes are TRBV27 and TRBJ2-7, with 10 bases lining up with TRBD2. CDR1 is MNHEY and CDR2 is SMNVEV in the germline V gene (reference sequence). The CDR3 runs to 15 residues. The trim removed 6 bases at V and 2 bases at J, leaving 7 bases unmatched.

Turning to this clonotype: A much larger clone lies a single base off, so this may be a read error. The V gene is TRBV11-3, the J gene TRBJ2-1, with 8 nucleotides matching TRBD2. Germline lookup yields CDR1 SGHNT and CDR2 YENEEA. The CDR3 has 15 residues. Here the CDR3 reads CVSSLGGSGNNEQFF. The CDR3, as DNA: TGTGTCAGCAGCTTAGGAGGTAGCGGGAATAATGAGCAGTTCTTC.

The J gene is TRBJ1-3, the V gene TRBV7-8; D gene uncertain. This CDR3 spans 14 amino acids. Germline values: CDR1 SGHVS, CDR2 FQNEAQ. Trimming took 2 bases from V and 0 from J, leaving 5 bases between them. CDR3 residues: CASSLPDSGNTIYF. In DNA, the CDR3 is TGTGCCAGCAGCTTACCGGACTCTGGAAACACCATATATTTT.